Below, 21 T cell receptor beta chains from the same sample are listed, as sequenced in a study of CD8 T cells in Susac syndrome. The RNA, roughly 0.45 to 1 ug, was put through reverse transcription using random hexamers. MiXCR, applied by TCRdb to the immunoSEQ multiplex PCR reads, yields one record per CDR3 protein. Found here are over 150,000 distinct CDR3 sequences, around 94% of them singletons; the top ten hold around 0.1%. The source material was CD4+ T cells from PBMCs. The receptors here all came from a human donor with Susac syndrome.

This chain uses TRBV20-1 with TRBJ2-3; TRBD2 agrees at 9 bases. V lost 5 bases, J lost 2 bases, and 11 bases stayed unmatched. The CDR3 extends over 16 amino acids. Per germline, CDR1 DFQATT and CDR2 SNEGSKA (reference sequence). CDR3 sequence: CSAGLTSGSFTDTQYF. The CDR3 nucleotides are TGCAGTGCTGGGCTTACTAGCGGGTCATTCACAGATACGCAGTATTTT.

In DNA form, the CDR3 reads TGTGCCAGCAGCTATTGGACAGGGGGCAAATACTCCTACAATGAGCAGTTCTTC. Translation: CASSYWTGGKYSYNEQFF. V and J are TRBV7-2 and TRBJ2-1, with 11 bases that match TRBD1. This CDR3 is 18 amino acids long. Germline V CDR1 and CDR2: SGHTA, FQGNSA. Trimming took 4 bases from V and 0 from J; bases not matched to a gene: 8.

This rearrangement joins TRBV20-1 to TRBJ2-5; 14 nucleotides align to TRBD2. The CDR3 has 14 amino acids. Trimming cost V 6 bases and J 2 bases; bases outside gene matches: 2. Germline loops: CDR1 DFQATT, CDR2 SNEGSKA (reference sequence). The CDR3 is CSAGLAGAQETQYF. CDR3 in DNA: TGCAGTGCGGGACTAGCGGGGGCGCAAGAGACCCAGTACTTC.

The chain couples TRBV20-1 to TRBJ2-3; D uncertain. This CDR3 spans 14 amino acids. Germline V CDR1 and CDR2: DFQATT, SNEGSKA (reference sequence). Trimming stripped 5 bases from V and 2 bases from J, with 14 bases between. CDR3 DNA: TGCAGTGCTCGACATACTTACTCCACAGATACGCAGTATTTT. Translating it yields CSARHTYSTDTQYF.

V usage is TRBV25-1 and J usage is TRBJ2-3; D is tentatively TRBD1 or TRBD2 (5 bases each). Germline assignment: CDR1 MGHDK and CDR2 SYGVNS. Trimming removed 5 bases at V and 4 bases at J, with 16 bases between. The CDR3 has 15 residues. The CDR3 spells CASSRGLAGPDTQYF. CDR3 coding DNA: TGTGCCAGCAGTAGAGGGTTAGCAGGGCCAGATACGCAGTATTTT.

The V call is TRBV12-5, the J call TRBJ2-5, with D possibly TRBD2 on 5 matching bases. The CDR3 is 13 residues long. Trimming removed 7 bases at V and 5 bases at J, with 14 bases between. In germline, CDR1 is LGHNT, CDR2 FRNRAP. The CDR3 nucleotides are TGTGCTAGTGCCGCCAGGACGGGGGAGACCCAGTACTTC. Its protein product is CASAARTGETQYF.

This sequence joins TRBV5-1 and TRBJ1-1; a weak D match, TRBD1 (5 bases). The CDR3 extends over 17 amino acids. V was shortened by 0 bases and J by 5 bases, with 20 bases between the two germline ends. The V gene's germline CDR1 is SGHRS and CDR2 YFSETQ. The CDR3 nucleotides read TGCGCCAGCAGCTTGGGAACCGGGCAGGGCGGCCAAACTGAAGCTTTCTTT. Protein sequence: CASSLGTGQGGQTEAFF. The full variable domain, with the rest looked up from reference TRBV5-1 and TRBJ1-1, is KAGVTQTPRYLIKTRGQQVTLSCSPISGHRSVSWYQQTPGQGLQFLFEYFSETQRNKGNFPGRFSGRQFSNSRSEMNVSTLELGDSALYLCASSLGTGQGGQTEAFFGQGTRLTVV.

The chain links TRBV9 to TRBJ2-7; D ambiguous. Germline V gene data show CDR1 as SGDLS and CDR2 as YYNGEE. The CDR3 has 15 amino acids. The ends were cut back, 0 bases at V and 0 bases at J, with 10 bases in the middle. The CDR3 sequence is CASSVGGRSSYEQYF. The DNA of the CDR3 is TGTGCCAGCAGCGTAGGGGGTAGGAGCTCCTACGAGCAGTACTTC.

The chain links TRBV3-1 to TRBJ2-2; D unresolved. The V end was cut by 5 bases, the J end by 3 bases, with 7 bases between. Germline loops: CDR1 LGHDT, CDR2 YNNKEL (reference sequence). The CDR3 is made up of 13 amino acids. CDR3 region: CASSFTDTGELFF. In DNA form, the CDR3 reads TGTGCCAGCAGCTTCACTGACACCGGGGAGCTGTTTTTT.

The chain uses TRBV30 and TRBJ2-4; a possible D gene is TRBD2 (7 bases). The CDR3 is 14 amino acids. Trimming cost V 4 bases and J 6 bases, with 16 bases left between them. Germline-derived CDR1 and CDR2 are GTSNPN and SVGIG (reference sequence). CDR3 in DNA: TGTGCCTGGACCAGAAAGGGGGGGGGAAACATTCAGTACTTC. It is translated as CAWTRKGGGNIQYF.

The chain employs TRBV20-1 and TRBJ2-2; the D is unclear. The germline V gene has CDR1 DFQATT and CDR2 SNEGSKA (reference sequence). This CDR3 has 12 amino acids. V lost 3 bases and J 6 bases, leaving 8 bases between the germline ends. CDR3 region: CSASLGPGELFF. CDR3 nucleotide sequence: TGCAGTGCTAGTTTGGGTCCCGGGGAGCTGTTTTTT.

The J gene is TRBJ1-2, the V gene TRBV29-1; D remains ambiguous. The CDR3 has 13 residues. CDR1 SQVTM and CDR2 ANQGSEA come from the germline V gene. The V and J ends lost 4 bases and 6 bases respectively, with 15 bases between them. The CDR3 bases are TGCAGCGTTGCGGGAGGTGAGGGTAATGGCTACACCTTC. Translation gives CSVAGGEGNGYTF.

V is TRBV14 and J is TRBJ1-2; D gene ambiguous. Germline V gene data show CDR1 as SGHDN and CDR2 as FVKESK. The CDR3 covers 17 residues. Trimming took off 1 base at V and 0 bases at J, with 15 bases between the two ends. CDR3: CASSQVGRPDSNYGYTF. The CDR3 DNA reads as TGTGCCAGCAGCCAAGTCGGGCGGCCGGATTCTAACTATGGCTACACCTTC.

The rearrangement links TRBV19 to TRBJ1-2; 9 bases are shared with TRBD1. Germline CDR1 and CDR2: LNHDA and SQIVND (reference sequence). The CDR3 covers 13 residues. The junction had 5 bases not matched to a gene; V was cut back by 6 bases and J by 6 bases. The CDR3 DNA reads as TGTGCCAGTAGGTCCCGGGACAGGGATGGCTACACCTTC. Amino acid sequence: CASRSRDRDGYTF.

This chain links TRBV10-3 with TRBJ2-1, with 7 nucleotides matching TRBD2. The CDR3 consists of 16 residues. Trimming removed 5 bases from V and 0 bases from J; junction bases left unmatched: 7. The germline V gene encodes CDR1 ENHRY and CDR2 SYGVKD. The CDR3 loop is CAISRLAESSYNEQFF. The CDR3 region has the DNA TGTGCCATCAGTCGACTAGCCGAGAGCTCCTACAATGAGCAGTTCTTC.

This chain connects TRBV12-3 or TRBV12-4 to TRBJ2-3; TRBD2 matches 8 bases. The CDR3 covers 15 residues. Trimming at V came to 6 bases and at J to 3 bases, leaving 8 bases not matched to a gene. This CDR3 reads CASRNSGAGTDTQYF. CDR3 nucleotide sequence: TGTGCCAGCAGAAATAGCGGGGCGGGGACAGATACGCAGTATTTT.

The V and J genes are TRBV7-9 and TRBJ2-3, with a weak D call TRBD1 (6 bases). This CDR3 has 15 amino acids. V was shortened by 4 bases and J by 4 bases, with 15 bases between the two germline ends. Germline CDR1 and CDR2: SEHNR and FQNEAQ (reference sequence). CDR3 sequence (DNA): TGTGCCAGCAGCTCATCAGGGGAAGGGGCAGATACGCAGTATTTT. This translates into CASSSSGEGADTQYF.

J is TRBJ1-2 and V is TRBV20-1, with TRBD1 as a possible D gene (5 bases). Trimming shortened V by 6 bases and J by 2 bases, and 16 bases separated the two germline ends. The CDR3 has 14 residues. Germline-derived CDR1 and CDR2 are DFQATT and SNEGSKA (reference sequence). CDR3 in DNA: TGCAGTGCCGTCGGTGGGGGGACCAACTATGGCTACACCTTC. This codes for CSAVGGGTNYGYTF.

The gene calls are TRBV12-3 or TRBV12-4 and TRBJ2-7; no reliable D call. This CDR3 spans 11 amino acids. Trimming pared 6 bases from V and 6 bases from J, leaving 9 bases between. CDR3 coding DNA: TGTGCCAGCAGGTCTTCCGGCGAGCAGTACTTC. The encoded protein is CASRSSGEQYF.

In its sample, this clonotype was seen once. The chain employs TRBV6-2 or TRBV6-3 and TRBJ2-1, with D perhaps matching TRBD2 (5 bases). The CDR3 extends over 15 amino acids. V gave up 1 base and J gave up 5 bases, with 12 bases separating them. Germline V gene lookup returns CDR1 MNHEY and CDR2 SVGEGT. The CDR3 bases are TGTGCCAGCAGTTACTTGGCGAGGGTCAACAATGAGCAGTTCTTC. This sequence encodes CASSYLARVNNEQFF.

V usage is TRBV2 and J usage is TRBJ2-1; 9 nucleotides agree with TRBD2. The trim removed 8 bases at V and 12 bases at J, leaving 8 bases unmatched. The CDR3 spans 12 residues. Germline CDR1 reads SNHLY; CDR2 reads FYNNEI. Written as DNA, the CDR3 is TGTGCCAGCCTCGGGGGGCGGGAGGGGCAGTTCTTC. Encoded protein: CASLGGREGQFF.